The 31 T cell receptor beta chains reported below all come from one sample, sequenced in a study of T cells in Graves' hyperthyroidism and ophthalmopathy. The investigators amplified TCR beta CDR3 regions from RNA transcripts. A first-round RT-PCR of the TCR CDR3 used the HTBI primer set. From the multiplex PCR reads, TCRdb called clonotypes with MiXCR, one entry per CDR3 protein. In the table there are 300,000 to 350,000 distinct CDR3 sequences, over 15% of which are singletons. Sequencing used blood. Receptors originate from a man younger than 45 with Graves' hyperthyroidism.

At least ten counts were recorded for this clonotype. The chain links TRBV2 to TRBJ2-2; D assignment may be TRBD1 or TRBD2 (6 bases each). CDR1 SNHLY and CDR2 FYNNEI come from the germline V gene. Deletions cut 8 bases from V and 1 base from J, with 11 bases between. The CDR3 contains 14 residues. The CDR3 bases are TGTGCCAGCGGGGGGCTCTGGAACACCGGGGAGCTGTTTTTT. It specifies CASGGLWNTGELFF.

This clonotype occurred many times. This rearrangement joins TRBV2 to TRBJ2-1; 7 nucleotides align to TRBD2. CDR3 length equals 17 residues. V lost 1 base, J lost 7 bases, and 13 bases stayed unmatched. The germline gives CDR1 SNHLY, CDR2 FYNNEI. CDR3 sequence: CASSEGGAGVFFNEQFF. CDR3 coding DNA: TGTGCCAGCAGTGAAGGGGGCGCGGGAGTTTTTTTTAATGAGCAGTTCTTC.

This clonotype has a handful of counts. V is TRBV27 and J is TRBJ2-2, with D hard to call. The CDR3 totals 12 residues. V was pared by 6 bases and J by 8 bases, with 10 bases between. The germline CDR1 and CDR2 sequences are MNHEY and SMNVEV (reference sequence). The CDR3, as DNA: TGTGCCAGCAGATACTCATTGGGGGAGCTGTTTTTT. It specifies CASRYSLGELFF.

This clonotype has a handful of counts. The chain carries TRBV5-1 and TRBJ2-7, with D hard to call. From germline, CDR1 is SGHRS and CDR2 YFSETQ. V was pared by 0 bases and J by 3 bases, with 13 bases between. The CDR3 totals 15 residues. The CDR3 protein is CASSLAWQSLYEQYF. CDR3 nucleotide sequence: TGCGCCAGCAGCTTGGCCTGGCAGAGTCTCTACGAGCAGTACTTC. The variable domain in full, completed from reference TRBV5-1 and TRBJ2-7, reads KAGVTQTPRYLIKTRGQQVTLSCSPISGHRSVSWYQQTPGQGLQFLFEYFSETQRNKGNFPGRFSGRQFSNSRSEMNVSTLELGDSALYLCASSLAWQSLYEQYFGPGTRLTVT.

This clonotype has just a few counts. Here the CDR3 DNA reads TGTGCCAGCAGCTCGGACAGGGGCGAGACCCAGTACTTC. This encodes CASSSDRGETQYF. The chain carries TRBV7-9 and TRBJ2-5; 9 positions match TRBD1. Germline assignment: CDR1 SEHNR and CDR2 FQNEAQ (reference sequence). The junction had 2 bases not matched to a gene; V was cut back by 4 bases and J by 5 bases. This CDR3 is built from 13 residues.

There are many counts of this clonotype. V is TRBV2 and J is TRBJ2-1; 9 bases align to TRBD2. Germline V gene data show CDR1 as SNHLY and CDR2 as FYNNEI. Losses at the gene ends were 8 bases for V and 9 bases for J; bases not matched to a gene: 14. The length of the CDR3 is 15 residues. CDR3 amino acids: CASQLDGTSTGEQFF. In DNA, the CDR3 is TGTGCCAGCCAATTAGATGGGACTAGCACCGGTGAGCAGTTCTTC.

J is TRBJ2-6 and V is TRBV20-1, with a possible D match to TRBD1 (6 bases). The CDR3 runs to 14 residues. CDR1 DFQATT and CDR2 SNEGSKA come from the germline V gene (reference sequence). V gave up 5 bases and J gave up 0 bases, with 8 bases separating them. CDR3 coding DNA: TGCAGTGCTCAGGACAGCTCTGGGGCCAACGTCCTGACTTTC. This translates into CSAQDSSGANVLTF.

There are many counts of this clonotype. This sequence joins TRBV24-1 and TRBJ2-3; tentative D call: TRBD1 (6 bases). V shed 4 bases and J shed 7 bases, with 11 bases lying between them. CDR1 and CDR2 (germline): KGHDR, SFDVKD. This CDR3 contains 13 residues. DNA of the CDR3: TGTGCCACCAGTGACTCAGGACAGTATACGCAGTATTTT. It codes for CATSDSGQYTQYF.

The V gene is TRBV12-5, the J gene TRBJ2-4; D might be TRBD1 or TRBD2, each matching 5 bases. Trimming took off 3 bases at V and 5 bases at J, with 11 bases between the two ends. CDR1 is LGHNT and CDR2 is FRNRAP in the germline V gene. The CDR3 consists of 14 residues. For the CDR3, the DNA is TGTGCTAGTGGTTTTGGGGGAGAGGAAAACATTCAGTACTTC. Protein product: CASGFGGEENIQYF.

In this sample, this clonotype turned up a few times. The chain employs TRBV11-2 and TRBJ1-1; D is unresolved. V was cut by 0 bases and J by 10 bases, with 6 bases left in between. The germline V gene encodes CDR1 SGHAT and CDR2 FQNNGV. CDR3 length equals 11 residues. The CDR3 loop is CASSLDAGAFF. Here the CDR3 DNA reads TGTGCCAGCAGCTTAGATGCCGGAGCTTTCTTT.

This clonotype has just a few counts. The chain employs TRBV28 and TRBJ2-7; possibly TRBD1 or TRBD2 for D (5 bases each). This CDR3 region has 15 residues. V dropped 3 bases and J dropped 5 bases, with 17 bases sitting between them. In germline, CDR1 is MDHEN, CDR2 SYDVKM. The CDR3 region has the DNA TGTGCCAGCAGTTTTAGGGGCGGCGGGTCTGACGAGCAGTACTTC. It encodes CASSFRGGGSDEQYF. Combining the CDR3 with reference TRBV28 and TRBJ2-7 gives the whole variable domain DVKVTQSSRYLVKRTGEKVFLECVQDMDHENMFWYRQDPGLGLRLIYFSYDVKMKEKGDIPEGYSVSREKKERFSLILESASTNQTSMYLCASSFRGGGSDEQYFGPGTRLTVT.

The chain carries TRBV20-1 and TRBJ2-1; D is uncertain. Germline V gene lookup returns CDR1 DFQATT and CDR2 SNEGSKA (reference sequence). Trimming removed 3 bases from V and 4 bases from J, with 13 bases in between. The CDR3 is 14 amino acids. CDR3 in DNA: TGCAGTGCTAGGGGTCGAGCGAGATACAATGAGCAGTTCTTC. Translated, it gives CSARGRARYNEQFF.

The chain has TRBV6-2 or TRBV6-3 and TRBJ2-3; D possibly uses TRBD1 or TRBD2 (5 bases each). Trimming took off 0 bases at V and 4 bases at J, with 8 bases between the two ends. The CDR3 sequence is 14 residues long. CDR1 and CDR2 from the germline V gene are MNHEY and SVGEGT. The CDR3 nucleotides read TGTGCCAGCAGTTACTCCGGGGCAGCAGATACGCAGTATTTT. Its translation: CASSYSGAADTQYF.

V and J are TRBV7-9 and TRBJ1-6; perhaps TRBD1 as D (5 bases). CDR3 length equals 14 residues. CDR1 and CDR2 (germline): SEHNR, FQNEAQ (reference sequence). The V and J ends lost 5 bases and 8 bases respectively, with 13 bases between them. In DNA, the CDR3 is TGTGCCAGCAGCCCCGTCCGGGGGTATTCACCCCTCCACTTT. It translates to CASSPVRGYSPLHF.

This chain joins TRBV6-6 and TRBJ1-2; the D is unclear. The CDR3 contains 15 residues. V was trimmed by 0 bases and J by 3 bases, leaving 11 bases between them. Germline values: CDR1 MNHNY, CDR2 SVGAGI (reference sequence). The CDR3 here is CASSYSIKAYYGYTF. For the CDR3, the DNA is TGTGCCAGCAGTTACTCGATAAAGGCTTACTATGGCTACACCTTC.

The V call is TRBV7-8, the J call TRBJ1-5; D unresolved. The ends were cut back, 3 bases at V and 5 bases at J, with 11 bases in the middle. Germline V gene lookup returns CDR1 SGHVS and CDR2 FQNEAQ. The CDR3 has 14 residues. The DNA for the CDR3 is TGTGCCAGCAGCTTGGAGGGCGGTGATCAGCCCCAGCATTTT. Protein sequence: CASSLEGGDQPQHF.

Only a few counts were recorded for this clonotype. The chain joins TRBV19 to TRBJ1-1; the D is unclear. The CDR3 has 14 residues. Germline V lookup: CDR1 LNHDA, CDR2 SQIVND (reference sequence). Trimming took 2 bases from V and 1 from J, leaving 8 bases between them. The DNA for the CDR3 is TGTGCCAGTAGTATAATGGGTGGGAACACTGAAGCTTTCTTT. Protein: CASSIMGGNTEAFF.

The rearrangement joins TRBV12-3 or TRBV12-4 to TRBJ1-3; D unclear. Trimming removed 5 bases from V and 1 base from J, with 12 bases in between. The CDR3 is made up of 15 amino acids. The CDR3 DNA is TGTGCCAGCAGTACTCCGGTCGGGTCTGGAAACACCATATATTTT. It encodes CASSTPVGSGNTIYF.

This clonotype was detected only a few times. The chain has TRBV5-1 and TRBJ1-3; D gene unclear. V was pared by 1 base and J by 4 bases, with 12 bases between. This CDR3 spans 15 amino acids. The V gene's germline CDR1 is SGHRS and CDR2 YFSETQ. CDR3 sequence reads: CASSLSTGGGNTIYF. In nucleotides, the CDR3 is TGCGCCAGCAGCTTGAGTACGGGCGGGGGAAACACCATATATTTT.

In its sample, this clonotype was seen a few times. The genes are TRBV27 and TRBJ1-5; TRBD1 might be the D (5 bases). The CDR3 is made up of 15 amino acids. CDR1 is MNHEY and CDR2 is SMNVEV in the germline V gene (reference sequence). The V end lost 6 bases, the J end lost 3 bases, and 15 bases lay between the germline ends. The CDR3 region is CASRGHDTPNQPQHF. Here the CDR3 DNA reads TGTGCCAGCAGGGGGCACGACACCCCCAATCAGCCCCAGCATTTT.

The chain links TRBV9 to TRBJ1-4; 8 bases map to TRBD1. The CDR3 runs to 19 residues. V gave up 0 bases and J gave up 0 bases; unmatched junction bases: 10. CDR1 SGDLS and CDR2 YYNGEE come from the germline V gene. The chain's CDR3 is CASSVGPRGPPATNEKLFF. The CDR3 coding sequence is TGTGCCAGCAGCGTAGGCCCCAGGGGGCCCCCCGCAACTAATGAAAAACTGTTTTTT.

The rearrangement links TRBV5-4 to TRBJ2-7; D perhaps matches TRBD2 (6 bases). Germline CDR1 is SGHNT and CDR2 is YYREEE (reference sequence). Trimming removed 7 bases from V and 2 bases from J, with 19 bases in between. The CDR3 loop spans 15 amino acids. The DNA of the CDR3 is TGTGCCAGCTCTCCACCGGGGGTGGTTGCCTACGAGCAGTACTTC. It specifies CASSPPGVVAYEQYF.

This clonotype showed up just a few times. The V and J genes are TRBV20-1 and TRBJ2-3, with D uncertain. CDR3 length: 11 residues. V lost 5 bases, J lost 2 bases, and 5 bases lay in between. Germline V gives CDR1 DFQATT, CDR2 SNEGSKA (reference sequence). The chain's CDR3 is CSALLTDTQYF. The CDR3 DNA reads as TGCAGTGCTTTACTCACAGATACGCAGTATTTT.

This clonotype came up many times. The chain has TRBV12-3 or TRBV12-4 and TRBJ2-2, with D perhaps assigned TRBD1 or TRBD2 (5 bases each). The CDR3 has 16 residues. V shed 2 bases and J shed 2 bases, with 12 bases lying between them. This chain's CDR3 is CASSLYRDGNTGELFF. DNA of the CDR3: TGTGCCAGCAGTTTATACCGGGACGGCAACACCGGGGAGCTGTTTTTT.

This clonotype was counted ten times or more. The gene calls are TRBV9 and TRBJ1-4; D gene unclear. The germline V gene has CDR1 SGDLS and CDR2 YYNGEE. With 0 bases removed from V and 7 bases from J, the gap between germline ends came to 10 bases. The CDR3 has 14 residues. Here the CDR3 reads CASSVEEGSEKLFF. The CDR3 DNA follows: TGTGCCAGCAGCGTAGAGGAGGGAAGTGAAAAACTGTTTTTT.

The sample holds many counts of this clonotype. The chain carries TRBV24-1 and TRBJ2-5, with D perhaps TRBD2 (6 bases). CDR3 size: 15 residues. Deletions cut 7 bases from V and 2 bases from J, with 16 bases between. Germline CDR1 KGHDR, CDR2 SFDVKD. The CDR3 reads CATSIGGALQETQYF. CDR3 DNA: TGTGCCACCAGCATCGGCGGGGCGCTACAAGAGACCCAGTACTTC.

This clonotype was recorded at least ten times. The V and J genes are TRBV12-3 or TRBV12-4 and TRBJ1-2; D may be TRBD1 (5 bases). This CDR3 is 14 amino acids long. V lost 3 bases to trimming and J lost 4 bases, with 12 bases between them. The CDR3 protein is CASSFAGRSYGYTF. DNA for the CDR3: TGTGCCAGCAGTTTTGCGGGACGGTCCTATGGCTACACCTTC.

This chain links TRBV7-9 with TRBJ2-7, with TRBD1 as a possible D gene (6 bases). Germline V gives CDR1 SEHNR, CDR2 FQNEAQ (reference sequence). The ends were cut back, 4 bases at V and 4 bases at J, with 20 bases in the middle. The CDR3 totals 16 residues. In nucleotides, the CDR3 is TGTGCCAGCAGCTCCCCTCAGGGGAGAGAACGGTACGAGCAGTACTTC. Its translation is CASSSPQGRERYEQYF.

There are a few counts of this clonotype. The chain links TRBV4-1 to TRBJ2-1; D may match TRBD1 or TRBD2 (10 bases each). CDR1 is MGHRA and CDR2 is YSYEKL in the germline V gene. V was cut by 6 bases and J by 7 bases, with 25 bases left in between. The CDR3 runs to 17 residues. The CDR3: CASSPYSLAGQGNEQFF. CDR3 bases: TGCGCCAGCAGTCCCTATTCACTAGCGGGACAGGGGAATGAGCAGTTCTTC.

The CDR3 region has the DNA TGTGCCAGCAGCTTTCAGGGCGGGACAACAGATACGCAGTATTTT. It yields the protein CASSFQGGTTDTQYF. The V and J genes are TRBV7-3 and TRBJ2-3; D may match TRBD1 or TRBD2 (6 bases each). Between the trimmed V and J ends, which lost 3 bases and 3 bases, there was a span of 13 bases. Germline CDR1 reads SGHTA; CDR2 reads FQGTGA. This CDR3 has 15 residues.

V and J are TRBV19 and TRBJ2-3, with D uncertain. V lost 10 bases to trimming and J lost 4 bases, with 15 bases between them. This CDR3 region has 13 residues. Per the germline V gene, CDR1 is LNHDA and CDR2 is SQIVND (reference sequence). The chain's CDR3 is CATAPESADTQYF. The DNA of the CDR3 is TGTGCCACTGCCCCTGAGTCGGCAGATACGCAGTATTTT.